This TCR beta chain emerged from a study of cytomegalovirus exposure and HLA in healthy donors. The PCR was carried out with 60 Vbeta primers and 13 Jbeta primers. Clones were read by immunoSEQ multiplex PCR, and TCRdb kept only the in-frame ones, dropping some. Among 100,000 to 150,000 clones listed, about 80% were seen once. Trimming removed 4 bases from V and 4 bases from J; junction bases left unmatched: 8. CDR1 and CDR2 from the germline V gene are SGHAT and FQDESV (reference sequence). This CDR3 comprises 15 residues. This clonotype was sampled from a man aged 25 to 40 in good health and CMV-seropositive. The rearrangement uses TRBV11-1 and TRBJ1-2; 8 bases agree with TRBD1. The specimen sequenced was PBMCs. DNA for the CDR3: TGTGCCAGCAGCTCGACAGGGGATTATAGCTATGGCTACACCTTC. It encodes CASSSTGDYSYGYTF. Based on the CDR3 plus reference TRBV11-1 and TRBJ1-2, the full variable domain is EAEVAQSPRYKITEKSQAVAFWCDPISGHATLYWYRQILGQGPELLVQFQDESVVDDSQLPKDRFSAERLKGVDSTLKIQPAELGDSAMYLCASSSTGDYSYGYTFGSGTRLTVV.